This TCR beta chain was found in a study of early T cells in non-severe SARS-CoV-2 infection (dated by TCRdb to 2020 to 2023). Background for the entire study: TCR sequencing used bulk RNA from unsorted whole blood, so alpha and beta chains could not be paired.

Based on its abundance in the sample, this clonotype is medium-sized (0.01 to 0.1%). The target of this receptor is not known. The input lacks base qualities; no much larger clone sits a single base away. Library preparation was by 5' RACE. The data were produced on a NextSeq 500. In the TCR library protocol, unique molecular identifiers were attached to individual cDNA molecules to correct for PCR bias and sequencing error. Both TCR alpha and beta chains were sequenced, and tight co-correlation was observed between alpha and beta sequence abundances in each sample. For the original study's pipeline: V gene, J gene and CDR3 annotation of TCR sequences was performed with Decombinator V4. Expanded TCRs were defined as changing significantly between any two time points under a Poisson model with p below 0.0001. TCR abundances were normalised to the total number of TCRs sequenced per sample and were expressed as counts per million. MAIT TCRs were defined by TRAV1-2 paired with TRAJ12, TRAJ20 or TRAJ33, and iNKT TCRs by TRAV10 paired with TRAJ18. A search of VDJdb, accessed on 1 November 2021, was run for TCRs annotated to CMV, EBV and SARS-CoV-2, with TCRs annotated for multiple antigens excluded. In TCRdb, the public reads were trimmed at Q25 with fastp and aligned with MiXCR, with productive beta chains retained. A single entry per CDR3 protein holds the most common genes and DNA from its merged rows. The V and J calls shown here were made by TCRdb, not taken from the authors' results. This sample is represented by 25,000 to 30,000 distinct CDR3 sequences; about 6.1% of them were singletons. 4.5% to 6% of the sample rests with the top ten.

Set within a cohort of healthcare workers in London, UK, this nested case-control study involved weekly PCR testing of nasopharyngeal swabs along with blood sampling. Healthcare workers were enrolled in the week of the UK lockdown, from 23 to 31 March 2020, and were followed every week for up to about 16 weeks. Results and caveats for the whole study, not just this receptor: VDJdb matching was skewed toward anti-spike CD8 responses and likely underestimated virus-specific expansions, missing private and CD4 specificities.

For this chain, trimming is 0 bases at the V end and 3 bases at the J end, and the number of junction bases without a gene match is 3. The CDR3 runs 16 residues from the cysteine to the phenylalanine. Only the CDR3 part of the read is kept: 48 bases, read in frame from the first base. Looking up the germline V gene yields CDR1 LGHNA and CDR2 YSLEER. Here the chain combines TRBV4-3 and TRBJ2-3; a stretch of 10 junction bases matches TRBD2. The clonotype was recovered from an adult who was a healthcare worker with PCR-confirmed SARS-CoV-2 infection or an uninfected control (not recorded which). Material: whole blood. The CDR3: CASSQDLGLATDTQYF. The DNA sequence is TGCGCCAGCAGCCAAGATCTGGGACTAGCGACAGATACGCAGTATTTT.